This T cell receptor (beta chain) was identified during a study of tumor and adjacent non-tumor tissue in lung cancer. As for the study in general: Histology: about 13 adenocarcinoma, a couple of squamous cell carcinoma, 1 small cell lung cancer.

This sample's RNA came from whole unsorted tissue. The normal lung tissue was taken more than 3 cm from the tumor edge. This clonotype was recorded many times. A modified ARM-PCR protocol with three rounds of nested PCR amplified TCRbeta. In TCRdb, the multiplex PCR reads were re-called with MiXCR into one record per CDR3 protein. The table includes tens of thousands of distinct CDR3 sequences, about 61% detected once. CDR1 is DFQATT, CDR2 SNEGSKA, per germline (reference sequence). Trimming left V 6 bases short and J 9 bases short, with 18 bases between. The CDR3 spans 13 residues. The rearrangement links TRBV20-1 to TRBJ1-5; D is uncertain. The receptor was isolated from a man aged 70-80 years with non-small cell lung cancer. The sample comprised distant non-tumor lung tissue. As DNA, the CDR3 is TGCAGTGCCCTATCTACCTTTGATCGGCCCCAGCATTTT. It encodes CSALSTFDRPQHF.